A selection of T cell receptor beta chains follows, all from one sample in a study of T cells after yellow fever vaccination. TCRdb reprocessed the 5' RACE reads with MiXCR, giving one entry per CDR3 protein. The profile covers 310,000 or so distinct CDR3 sequences, with around 7.3% appearing a single time and over 15% taken by the ten largest. The source material was PBMCs, sampled about 41 days after the first yellow fever vaccination. Receptor source: a young man who received the YFV17D yellow fever vaccine. Each CDR3 is given with its conserved first and last residue. The D gene is left open where the match is weak. Expanded clones get a size class; other rows say once, few or many, or leave the size out.

clone size	V gene	J gene	D gene	CDR3 DNA	CDR3 protein
NA	TRBV20-1	TRBJ2-7	TRBD2	TGCAGTGCTAGATCGCGGACTAGCGGGGGCTCCTACGAGCAGTACTTC	CSARSRTSGGSYEQYF
few	TRBV7-9	TRBJ2-1	TRBD1	TGTGCCAGCAGCTTGGGGACAGGGGTCTCCTACAATGAGCAGTTCTTC	CASSLGTGVSYNEQFF
few	TRBV12-5	TRBJ1-3	NA	TGTGCTAGTGGTTTGTTCGGGGATCCTGGAAACACCATATATTTT	CASGLFGDPGNTIYF
many	TRBV18	TRBJ2-2	TRBD1	TGTGCCAGCTCACCAGGACAGGGGAACACCGGGGAGCTGTTTTTT	CASSPGQGNTGELFF
NA	TRBV4-1	TRBJ2-3	TRBD2	TGCGCCAGCAGCCCACGGGAAGGGCGGGGGGCCCGGCGGTTCACAACAGATACGCAGTATTTT	CASSPREGRGARRFTTDTQYF
NA	TRBV25-1	TRBJ2-5	NA	TGTGCCACCGCGGACTTCCAAGAGACCCAGTACTTC	CATADFQETQYF
few	TRBV20-1	TRBJ1-2	NA	TGCAGTGCTAGAGATCCGGTAGGGGGGCATAATGAAGTTCGGTCTAACTATGGCTACACCTTC	CSARDPVGGHNEVRSNYGYTF
few	TRBV12-3/TRBV12-4	TRBJ2-2	TRBD2	TGTGCCAGCAGAGTAGCGGGGGGCCGAACCGGGGAGCTGTTTTTT	CASRVAGGRTGELFF
NA	TRBV12-3/TRBV12-4	TRBJ2-3	TRBD2	TGTGCCAGCAGTCGGGGACTAGCGGGGATCACAGATACGCAGTATTTT	CASSRGLAGITDTQYF
NA	TRBV7-6	TRBJ2-5	TRBD2	TGTGCCAGCAGCTACCGCGGGGGTGCCCAAGAGACCCAGTACTTC	CASSYRGGAQETQYF
few	TRBV29-1	TRBJ1-4	NA	TGCAGCGTTGGTTCCGGGCCCCGGAACAATGAAAAACTGTTTTTT	CSVGSGPRNNEKLFF
NA	TRBV20-1	TRBJ2-2	TRBD1	TGCAGTGCTCCACAGGGGCGGTTCGGGGAGCTGTTTTTT	CSAPQGRFGELFF
once	TRBV5-1	TRBJ2-7	TRBD1	TGCGCCAGCAGCTTGGTGGCGGACAGGGGGAACGATCAGTACTTC	CASSLVADRGNDQYF
many	TRBV4-1	TRBJ2-1	TRBD2	TGCGCCAGCAGCCAAGAGGGGGCTAGCGGGGGGTTCGTGGATGAGCAGTTCTTC	CASSQEGASGGFVDEQFF
many	TRBV3-1	TRBJ2-7	TRBD2	TGTGCCAGCAGCCAAGATTTCTTGGCGGGGGGATCCTACGAGCAGTACTTC	CASSQDFLAGGSYEQYF
few	TRBV29-1	TRBJ2-5	NA	TGCAGCGTGGGGGCGGACAGCCAAGAGACCCAGTACTTC	CSVGADSQETQYF
many	TRBV5-1	TRBJ1-1	NA	TGCGCCAGCAGCTTGTTCGGGAACACTGAAGCTTTCTTT	CASSLFGNTEAFF
NA	TRBV6-2/TRBV6-3	TRBJ2-1	TRBD1	TGTGCCAGCACAAGGACAGGGGCTTACAATGAGCAGTTCTTC	CASTRTGAYNEQFF
many	TRBV29-1	TRBJ1-1	NA	TGCAGCGTTGACCAGAGGAACACTGAAGCTTTCTTT	CSVDQRNTEAFF
NA	TRBV6-1	TRBJ1-5	NA	TGTGCCAGCAAGCCCCAGGGGCGCCTCATTCAGCCCCAGCATTTT	CASKPQGRLIQPQHF
NA	TRBV6-2/TRBV6-3	TRBJ2-5	NA	TGTGCCAGCAGCCATCTAGAGACCCAGTACTTC	CASSHLETQYF
NA	TRBV25-1	TRBJ1-1	NA	TGTGCCAGCAGTGAATGGGGCAGCATGAACACTGAAGCTTTCTTT	CASSEWGSMNTEAFF
many	TRBV4-3	TRBJ2-7	NA	TGCGCCAGCAGCCTCCGGGACTTGAGCTCCTACGAGCAGTACTTC	CASSLRDLSSYEQYF
few	TRBV10-3	TRBJ1-5	NA	TGTGCCGCCTCCCGGGAGGGCAGCAATCAGCCCCAGCATTTT	CAASREGSNQPQHF
few	TRBV6-2/TRBV6-3	TRBJ2-6	NA	TGTGCCAGCAGGCCAAGGGCAAGCTCTGGGGCCAACGTCCTGACTTTC	CASRPRASSGANVLTF
NA	TRBV6-5	TRBJ2-7	TRBD2	TGTGCCAGCAGTTCCAGACCGGGACTAGCTGACGAGCAGTACTTC	CASSSRPGLADEQYF
NA	TRBV5-1	TRBJ2-7	TRBD1	TGCGCCAGCACCTCCGGGACAGGGTCCAACGAGCAGTACTTC	CASTSGTGSNEQYF
NA	TRBV20-1	TRBJ2-2	NA	TGCAGTGCTACCTCCAGGGTGATGACCGGGGAGCTGTTTTTT	CSATSRVMTGELFF
many	TRBV4-1	TRBJ1-1	NA	TGCGCCAGCAGCCAATTGGGGCAGGGGCTGAACACTGAAGCTTTCTTT	CASSQLGQGLNTEAFF
few	TRBV7-2	TRBJ1-1	NA	TGTGCCAGCAGCTTAGCGCAGGTCATGAACACTGAAGCTTTCTTT	CASSLAQVMNTEAFF
few	TRBV20-1	TRBJ2-1	TRBD2	TGCAGTGCTAGTGCCGGGACTAGCGGGTACAATGAGCAGTTCTTC	CSASAGTSGYNEQFF
NA	TRBV20-1	TRBJ1-2	NA	TGCAGTGCTAGTGTTCAGGGCGGGGACGAGAATGGCTACACCTTC	CSASVQGGDENGYTF
few	TRBV19	TRBJ2-2	TRBD2	TGTGCCAGTAGTAGACTAGCGGGGCTTAACACCGGGGAGCTGTTTTTT	CASSRLAGLNTGELFF
few	TRBV20-1	TRBJ2-3	NA	TGCAGTGCTAGAGACCCGGTTTTCACAGATACGCAGTATTTT	CSARDPVFTDTQYF
NA	TRBV20-1	TRBJ1-1	TRBD1	TGCAGTGCCCCGGGGGCAGGGGGTGAAGCTTTCTTT	CSAPGAGGEAFF
few	TRBV5-1	TRBJ2-1	TRBD2	TGCGCCAGACTGAGCGGGGGGCAATACAATGAGCAGTTCTTC	CARLSGGQYNEQFF
NA	TRBV5-1	TRBJ1-2	NA	TGCGCCAGCAGGCGAGGGACAACTGACTATGGCTACACCTTC	CASRRGTTDYGYTF
NA	TRBV19	TRBJ2-6	NA	TGTGCCAGTATTTCTCCGACAGCCTCTGGGGCCAACGTCCTGACTTTC	CASISPTASGANVLTF
few	TRBV5-6	TRBJ1-6	TRBD1	TGTGCCAGCAGCCCCTACAGGGGGCGGTCCTATAATTCACCCCTCCACTTT	CASSPYRGRSYNSPLHF
few	TRBV5-1	TRBJ2-5	TRBD2	TGCGCCAGCAGCAAGGGACCCCGAGAGCGGGAAGGGACCCAGTACTTC	CASSKGPREREGTQYF
NA	TRBV5-1	TRBJ2-1	NA	TGCGCCAGCAGCTTGGGTCCCGCGGGTGAGCAGTTCTTC	CASSLGPAGEQFF
many	TRBV10-3	TRBJ1-2	TRBD1	TGTGCCATCAGTGACTCCCCGGGACAGAGCAACTATGGCTACACCTTC	CAISDSPGQSNYGYTF
many	TRBV6-1	TRBJ1-2	NA	TGTGCCAGCAGCCCCGTCAGGGTGAACTATGGCTACACCTTC	CASSPVRVNYGYTF
NA	TRBV5-8	TRBJ1-1	NA	TGTGCCAGCAAGCTTGGGGCGGGGCTAGGAAACACTGAAGCTTTCTTT	CASKLGAGLGNTEAFF
NA	TRBV18	TRBJ1-4	NA	TGTGCCAGCTCATCTAACCTCAACCGGGCCCAGGGTGAAAAACTGTTTTTT	CASSSNLNRAQGEKLFF
few	TRBV4-2	TRBJ2-3	NA	TGTGCCAGCAGCCAAGATCGAGGGGCCGGTACGCAGTATTTT	CASSQDRGAGTQYF
few	TRBV7-2	TRBJ2-2	TRBD1	TGTGCCAGCAGCTCCCCCCGGGACAGGGGGCATATCGGGGAGCTGTTTTTT	CASSSPRDRGHIGELFF
many	TRBV20-1	TRBJ1-1	NA	TGCAGTGCTAGGAGTGGACGGACAACTGAAGCTTTCTTT	CSARSGRTTEAFF